This entry lists 25 T cell receptor beta chains sequenced from one sample in a study of a mutant IDH1 vaccine in newly diagnosed glioma. Specified time point: week 47, end of study. Vaccination used 300 ug of mutant IDH1 20-mer peptide per dose, with topical imiquimod. The assay was immunoSEQ multiplex PCR, and TCRdb's table has in-frame clones only and misses some. The sample shows about 56,000 clones, roughly 87% of them seen only once. Their target antigens are unknown. Sequencing used PBMCs, obtained from a glioma patient whose treatment included an IDH1 peptide vaccine. These receptors originate from a woman in her fifties or sixties with glioma.

This chain links TRBV7-6 with TRBJ1-4; 8 bases are a match to TRBD1. Trimming cost V 6 bases and J 4 bases; bases outside gene matches: 10. Germline V gene data show CDR1 as SGHVS and CDR2 as FNYEAQ. This CDR3 comprises 16 residues. The CDR3, as DNA: TGTGCCAGCAGTTGGGGGGCAGGGGGCATTAATGAAAAACTGTTTTTT. Its protein is CASSWGAGGINEKLFF.

The chain has TRBV6-1 and TRBJ1-5, with no clear D. Germline V gives CDR1 MNHNS, CDR2 SASEGT. Trimming removed 1 base at V and 5 bases at J, with 9 bases between. The CDR3 covers 14 residues. CDR3 in amino acids: CASSEVTSYQPQHF. DNA for the CDR3: TGTGCCAGCAGTGAAGTGACTTCTTATCAGCCCCAGCATTTT.

The V gene is TRBV6-5, the J gene TRBJ2-7; no reliable D call. CDR3 size: 13 residues. From germline, CDR1 is MNHEY and CDR2 SVGAGI. Trimming cost V 8 bases and J 6 bases, with 17 bases left between them. The CDR3 spells CASHRVSLGEQYF. DNA of the CDR3: TGTGCCAGCCATAGGGTTTCGCTTGGCGAGCAGTACTTC.

This chain connects TRBV27 to TRBJ1-6; 9 bases fit TRBD1. The V and J ends lost 7 bases and 10 bases, in that order; junction bases with no gene match: 11. Germline V lookup: CDR1 MNHEY, CDR2 SMNVEV (reference sequence). The CDR3 extends over 15 amino acids. CDR3 sequence: CASTPVGTGRSPLHF. In nucleotides, the CDR3 is TGTGCCAGCACCCCTGTCGGGACAGGGAGGTCACCCCTCCACTTT.

The CDR3 region is CASSFRDRYNSPLHF. The CDR3 nucleotides are TGTGCCAGCAGCTTTAGGGACCGCTATAATTCACCCCTCCACTTT. The rearrangement links TRBV7-9 to TRBJ1-6, with D tentatively TRBD1 (5 bases). Germline V gene sequence: CDR1 SEHNR, CDR2 FQNEAQ (reference sequence). This CDR3 has 15 amino acids. The ends were cut back, 3 bases at V and 3 bases at J, with 9 bases in the middle.

In its sample, this clone was seen a few times. The chain employs TRBV5-8 and TRBJ1-3; D remains ambiguous. V was clipped by 3 bases and J by 0 bases, with 10 bases between them. Looked up from germline, CDR1 is SGHTS and CDR2 is YDEGEE. This CDR3 is built from 15 residues. The CDR3 nucleotides read TGTGCCAGCAGCTCCGCGGAGAGCTCTGGAAACACCATATATTTT. Its translation is CASSSAESSGNTIYF. Supplemented by reference TRBV5-8 and TRBJ1-3, the full variable domain reads EAGVTQSPTHLIKTRGQQATLRCSPISGHTSVYWYQQALGLGLQFLLWYDEGEERNRGNFPPRFSGRQFPNYSSELNVNALELEDSALYLCASSSAESSGNTIYFGEGSWLTVV.

This clone was found once. The rearrangement uses TRBV5-5 and TRBJ2-1; 9 bases line up with TRBD1. The V gene's germline CDR1 is SGHKS and CDR2 YYEKEE (reference sequence). V lost 1 base to trimming and J lost 1 base; unmatched junction nucleotides: 3. This CDR3 region has 16 residues. The CDR3 loop is CASSLIGTGSYNEQFF. The DNA of the CDR3 is TGTGCCAGCAGCTTGATAGGGACAGGGTCCTACAATGAGCAGTTCTTC.

This clone was counted between two and nine times. The chain couples TRBV7-9 to TRBJ1-5; D may be TRBD1 (5 bases). The ends were cut back, 1 base at V and 0 bases at J, with 7 bases in the middle. This CDR3 contains 15 residues. The germline V gene has CDR1 SEHNR and CDR2 FQNEAQ (reference sequence). The CDR3 here is CASSLEGDSNQPQHF. The CDR3 nucleotides read TGTGCCAGCAGCTTAGAAGGGGATAGCAATCAGCCCCAGCATTTT.

The DNA of the CDR3 is TGTGCCAGTAGTATCGGGGATGTGGATTCACCCCTCCACTTT. Translated: CASSIGDVDSPLHF. The rearrangement joins TRBV19 to TRBJ1-6; D gene uncertain. The germline V gene has CDR1 LNHDA and CDR2 SQIVND (reference sequence). V was trimmed by 3 bases and J by 8 bases, leaving 11 bases between them. The CDR3 length is 14 residues.

The gene calls are TRBV5-5 and TRBJ1-1; 8 bases fit TRBD1. After removal of 0 bases from V and 4 bases from J, the junction contained 5 bases not matched to a gene. This CDR3 comprises 15 residues. The germline V gene encodes CDR1 SGHKS and CDR2 YYEKEE (reference sequence). This CDR3 is CASSLAVTGVTEAFF. The CDR3 DNA reads as TGTGCCAGCAGCTTGGCAGTGACAGGGGTCACTGAAGCTTTCTTT.

The chain combines TRBV10-3 with TRBJ2-3; either TRBD1 or TRBD2 may fit D (6 bases each). Between the trimmed V and J ends, which lost 9 bases and 1 base, there was a span of 11 bases. The germline CDR1 and CDR2 sequences are ENHRY and SYGVKD. The CDR3 is 13 residues long. Written as DNA, the CDR3 is TGTGCCATACACAGGGAGGGCACAGATACGCAGTATTTT. It specifies CAIHREGTDTQYF.

V is TRBV5-6 and J is TRBJ1-3; the match to TRBD1 covers 7 bases. CDR1 SGHDT and CDR2 YYEEEE come from the germline V gene. The CDR3 totals 16 residues. The V segment lost 1 base and the J segment 3 bases; nucleotides outside the gene matches: 7. The CDR3 reads CASSLTLDRDGNTIYF. The CDR3 DNA reads TGTGCCAGCAGCTTGACCCTTGACAGGGATGGAAACACCATATATTTT.

As DNA, the CDR3 is TGCGCCAGCAGCCCGGGGGGGCAAGAGACCCAGTACTTC. This translates into CASSPGGQETQYF. This chain connects TRBV4-1 to TRBJ2-5, with 8 bases identical to TRBD2. The CDR3 length is 13 residues. Trimming removed 4 bases from V and 2 bases from J; junction bases left unmatched: 0. The germline CDR1 and CDR2 sequences are MGHRA and YSYEKL.

V is TRBV5-4 and J is TRBJ1-2; 7 bases map to TRBD1. The CDR3 spans 13 residues. J lost 0 bases, V lost 4 bases, and 0 bases had no gene match. Germline CDR1 SGHNT, CDR2 YYREEE (reference sequence). The CDR3 DNA sequence: TGTGCCAGCAGCGACAGGGCTAACTATGGCTACACCTTC. This codes for CASSDRANYGYTF.

This rearrangement joins TRBV5-4 to TRBJ1-2; TRBD1 is a possible D gene (6 bases). Germline CDR1 is SGHNT and CDR2 is YYREEE (reference sequence). Trimming cost V 3 bases and J 4 bases, with 19 bases left between them. The CDR3 totals 16 residues. CDR3: CASSSALGGHGYGYTF. CDR3 in DNA: TGTGCCAGCAGCTCCGCACTCGGGGGGCACGGCTATGGCTACACCTTC.

V and J are TRBV6-4 and TRBJ1-3, with 9 bases matching TRBD1. The CDR3 covers 17 residues. Germline V gives CDR1 MRHNA, CDR2 SNTAGT. V lost 0 bases and J lost 0; bases outside the gene matches: 3. DNA for the CDR3: TGTGCCAGCAGTGACTCCCTACAGGGGGCCTCTGGAAACACCATATATTTT. This encodes CASSDSLQGASGNTIYF.

This clone was seen a few times. The rearrangement uses TRBV5-4 and TRBJ2-7, with 9 bases aligning to TRBD1. V lost 4 bases to trimming and J lost 1 base; unmatched junction nucleotides: 18. The CDR3 covers 19 residues. CDR1 and CDR2 (germline): SGHNT, YYREEE (reference sequence). CDR3 coding DNA: TGTGCCAGCAGCCCTAACCCGGGACAGGGCTATCATAGGTCCTACGAGCAGTACTTC. Translation gives CASSPNPGQGYHRSYEQYF.

The chain carries TRBV6-4 and TRBJ2-1, with 8 nucleotides matching TRBD2. Germline V gives CDR1 MRHNA, CDR2 SNTAGT. After removal of 0 bases from V and 6 bases from J, the junction contained 7 bases not matched to a gene. The CDR3 is 16 residues long. As DNA, the CDR3 is TGTGCCAGCAGTGACTCGGGGTCGGGGGGGCCCAATGAGCAGTTCTTC. Translation gives CASSDSGSGGPNEQFF.

The J gene is TRBJ2-1, the V gene TRBV19; D is unresolved. Germline CDR1 reads LNHDA; CDR2 reads SQIVND (reference sequence). V was clipped by 1 base and J by 6 bases, with 7 bases between them. This CDR3 is 13 amino acids long. CDR3 region: CASSIALVNEQFF. CDR3 in DNA: TGTGCCAGTAGTATAGCCCTAGTCAATGAGCAGTTCTTC.

The chain joins TRBV12-5 to TRBJ1-1, with 9 bases fitting TRBD1. J was trimmed by 6 bases and V by 6 bases; bases with no gene match: 8. The V gene's germline CDR1 is LGHNT and CDR2 FRNRAP. CDR3 length equals 14 residues. DNA for the CDR3: TGTGCTAGTGGGTTGACAGGGGGAAATCCTGAAGCTTTCTTT. This translates into CASGLTGGNPEAFF.

This clone was seen just once. The rearrangement links TRBV7-2 to TRBJ2-1; 7 bases fit TRBD1. Germline V gene data show CDR1 as SGHTA and CDR2 as FQGNSA. V shed 5 bases, J shed 4 bases, and the junction held 5 bases outside the gene matches. This CDR3 contains 14 residues. CDR3 sequence reads: CASSLMGQYNEQFF. CDR3 DNA: TGTGCCAGCAGCCTTATGGGACAGTACAATGAGCAGTTCTTC.

V gene TRBV9 combines with J gene TRBJ1-3; TRBD1 might be the D (6 bases). The CDR3 has 16 residues. V was cut by 6 bases and J by 0 bases, with 16 bases left in between. Germline CDR1 reads SGDLS; CDR2 reads YYNGEE. CDR3 amino acids: CASTKGQPNSGNTIYF. The CDR3 DNA reads as TGTGCCAGCACCAAAGGACAGCCTAACTCTGGAAACACCATATATTTT.

CDR3 amino acids: CASSLVGNQPQHF. CDR3 coding DNA: TGTGCCAGCAGCTTGGTAGGGAATCAGCCCCAGCATTTT. The rearrangement links TRBV7-2 to TRBJ1-5, with D unresolved. The CDR3 length is 13 residues. V was clipped by 3 bases and J by 4 bases, with 7 bases between them. Germline V gene sequence: CDR1 SGHTA, CDR2 FQGNSA.

The V call is TRBV27, the J call TRBJ1-3; D perhaps matches TRBD1 (5 bases). The CDR3 extends over 16 amino acids. The V end was cut by 6 bases, the J end by 0 bases, with 15 bases between. In germline, CDR1 is MNHEY, CDR2 SMNVEV (reference sequence). Here the CDR3 reads CASRQTVRGSGNTIYF. The CDR3 DNA reads as TGTGCCAGCAGACAGACAGTGAGGGGCTCTGGAAACACCATATATTTT.

The chain combines TRBV6-5 with TRBJ2-7, with 11 bases aligning to TRBD2. Trimming cost V 6 bases and J 7 bases; bases outside gene matches: 2. This CDR3 region has 12 residues. Germline-derived CDR1 and CDR2 are MNHEY and SVGAGI. CDR3 protein: CASRRLAGEQYF. The CDR3 DNA is TGTGCCAGCAGACGACTAGCGGGGGAGCAGTACTTC.